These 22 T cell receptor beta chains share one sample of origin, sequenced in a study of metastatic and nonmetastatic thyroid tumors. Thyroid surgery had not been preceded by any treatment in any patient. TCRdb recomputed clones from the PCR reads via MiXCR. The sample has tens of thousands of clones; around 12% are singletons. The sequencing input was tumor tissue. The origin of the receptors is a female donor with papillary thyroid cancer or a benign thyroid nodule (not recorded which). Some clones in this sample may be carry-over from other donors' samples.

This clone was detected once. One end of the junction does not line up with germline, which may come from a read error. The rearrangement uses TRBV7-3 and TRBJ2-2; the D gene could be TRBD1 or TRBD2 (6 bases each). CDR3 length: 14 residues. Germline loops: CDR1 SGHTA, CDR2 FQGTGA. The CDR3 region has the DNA TGTGCCAGCAGCTGGACACAGGGCCCCCGGGAGCTGTTCTTT. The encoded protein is CASSWTQGPRELFF.

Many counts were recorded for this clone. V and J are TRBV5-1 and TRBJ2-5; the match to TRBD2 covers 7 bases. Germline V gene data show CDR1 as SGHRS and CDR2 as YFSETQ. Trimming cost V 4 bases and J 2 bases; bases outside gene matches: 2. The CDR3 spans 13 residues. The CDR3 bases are TGCGCCAGCAGCCTTAGCGGGCAAGAGACCCAGTACTTC. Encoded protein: CASSLSGQETQYF.

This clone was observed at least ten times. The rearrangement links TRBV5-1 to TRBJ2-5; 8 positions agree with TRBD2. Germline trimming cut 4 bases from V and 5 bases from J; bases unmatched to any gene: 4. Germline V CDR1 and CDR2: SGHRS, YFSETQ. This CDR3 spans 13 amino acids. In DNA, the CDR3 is TGCGCCAGCAGCCCGGGGGGGCGGGAGACCCAGTACTTC. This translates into CASSPGGRETQYF.

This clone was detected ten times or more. The CDR3 loop is CSADLTTLNTEAFF. The CDR3 DNA reads TGCAGTGCTGACCTGACAACGCTGAACACTGAAGCTTTCTTT. This sequence joins TRBV20-1 and TRBJ1-1; D is unresolved. CDR3 length: 14 residues. From germline, CDR1 is DFQATT and CDR2 SNEGSKA (reference sequence). V lost 5 bases, J lost 0 bases, and 13 bases lay in between.

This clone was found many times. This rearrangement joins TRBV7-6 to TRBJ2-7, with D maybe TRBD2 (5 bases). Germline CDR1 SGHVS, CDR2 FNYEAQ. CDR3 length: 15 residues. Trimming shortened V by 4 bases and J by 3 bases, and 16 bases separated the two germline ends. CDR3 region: CASSSRPLRDYEQYF. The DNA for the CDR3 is TGTGCCAGCAGCTCTCGGCCCTTGAGGGACTACGAGCAGTACTTC.

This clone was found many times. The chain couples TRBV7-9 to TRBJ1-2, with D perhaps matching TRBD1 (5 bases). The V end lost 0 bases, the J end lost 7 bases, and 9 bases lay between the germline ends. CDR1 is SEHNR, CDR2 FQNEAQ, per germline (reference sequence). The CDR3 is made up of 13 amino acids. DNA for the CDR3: TGTGCCAGCAGCTTAGCGACAGAGGGTGGCTACACCTTC. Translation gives CASSLATEGGYTF.

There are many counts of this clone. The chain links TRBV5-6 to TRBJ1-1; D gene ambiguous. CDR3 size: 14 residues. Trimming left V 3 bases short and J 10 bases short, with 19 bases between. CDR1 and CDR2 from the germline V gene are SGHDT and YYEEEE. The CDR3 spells CASSSLEGGSRAFF. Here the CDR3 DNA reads TGTGCCAGCAGCTCACTGGAAGGAGGGTCGCGAGCTTTCTTT.

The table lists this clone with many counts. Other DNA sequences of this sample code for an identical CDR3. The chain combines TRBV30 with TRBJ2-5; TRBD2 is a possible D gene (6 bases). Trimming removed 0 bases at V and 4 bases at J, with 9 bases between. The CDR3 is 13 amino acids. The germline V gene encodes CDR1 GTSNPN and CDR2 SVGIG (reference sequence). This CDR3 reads CAWSVPGVETQYF. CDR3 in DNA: TGTGCCTGGAGTGTACCGGGGGTAGAGACCCAGTACTTC.

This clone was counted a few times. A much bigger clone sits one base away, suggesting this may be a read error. CDR3 residues: CASMTYMNTEAFF. The CDR3, as DNA: TGTGCCAGCATGACATACATGAACACTGAAGCTTTCTTT. J is TRBJ1-1 and V is TRBV2, with unresolved D. The CDR3 totals 13 residues. Germline CDR1 and CDR2: SNHLY and FYNNEI. Between the trimmed V and J ends, which lost 7 bases and 0 bases, there was a span of 9 bases.

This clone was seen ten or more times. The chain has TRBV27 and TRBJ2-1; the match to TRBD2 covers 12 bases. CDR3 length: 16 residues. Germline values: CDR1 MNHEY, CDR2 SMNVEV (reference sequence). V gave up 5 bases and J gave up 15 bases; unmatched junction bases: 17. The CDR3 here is CASSLYAGTSGPRLFF. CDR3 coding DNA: TGTGCCAGCAGTCTCTACGCCGGGACTAGCGGGCCCAGGCTGTTCTTC.

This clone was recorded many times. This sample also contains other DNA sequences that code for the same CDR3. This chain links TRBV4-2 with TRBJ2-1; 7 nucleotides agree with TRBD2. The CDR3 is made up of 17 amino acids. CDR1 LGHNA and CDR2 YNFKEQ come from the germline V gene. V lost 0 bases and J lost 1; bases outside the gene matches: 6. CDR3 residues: CASSQDSREWSYNEQFF. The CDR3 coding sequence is TGTGCCAGCAGCCAAGATTCGCGGGAGTGGTCCTACAATGAGCAGTTCTTC.

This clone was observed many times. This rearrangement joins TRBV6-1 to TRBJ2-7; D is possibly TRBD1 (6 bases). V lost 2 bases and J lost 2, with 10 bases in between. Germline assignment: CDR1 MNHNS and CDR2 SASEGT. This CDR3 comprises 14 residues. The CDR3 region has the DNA TGTGCCAGCAGTGAACAGGACAGCGCCTACGAGCAGTACTTC. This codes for CASSEQDSAYEQYF.

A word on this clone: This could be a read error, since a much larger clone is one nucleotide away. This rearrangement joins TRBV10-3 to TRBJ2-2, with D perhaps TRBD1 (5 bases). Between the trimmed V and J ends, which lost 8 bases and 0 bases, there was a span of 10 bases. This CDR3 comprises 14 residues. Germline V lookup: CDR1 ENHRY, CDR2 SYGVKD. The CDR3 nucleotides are TGTGCCATCGCCCAGGGCGCGAACACCGGGGAGCTGTTTTTT. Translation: CAIAQGANTGELFF.

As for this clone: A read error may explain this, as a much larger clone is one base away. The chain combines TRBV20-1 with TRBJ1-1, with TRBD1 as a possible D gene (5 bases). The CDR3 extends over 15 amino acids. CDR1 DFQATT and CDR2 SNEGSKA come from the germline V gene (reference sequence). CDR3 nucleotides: TGCAGTGTTAGACCTCCGGGACGGCGGAACACTGAGGCTTTCTTT. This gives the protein CSVRPPGRRNTEAFF.

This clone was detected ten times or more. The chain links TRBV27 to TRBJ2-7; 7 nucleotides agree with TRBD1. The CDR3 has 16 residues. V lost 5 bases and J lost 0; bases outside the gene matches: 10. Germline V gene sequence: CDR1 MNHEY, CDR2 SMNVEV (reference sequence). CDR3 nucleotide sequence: TGTGCCAGCAGTCCGCACAGGGGAAGGCGCTCCTACGAGCAGTACTTC. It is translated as CASSPHRGRRSYEQYF.

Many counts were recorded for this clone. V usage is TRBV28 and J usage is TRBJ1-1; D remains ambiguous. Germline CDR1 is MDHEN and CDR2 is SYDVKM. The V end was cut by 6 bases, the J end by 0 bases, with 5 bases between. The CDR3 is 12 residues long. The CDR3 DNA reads TGTGCCAGCAGAACGGTGAACACTGAAGCTTTCTTT. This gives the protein CASRTVNTEAFF.

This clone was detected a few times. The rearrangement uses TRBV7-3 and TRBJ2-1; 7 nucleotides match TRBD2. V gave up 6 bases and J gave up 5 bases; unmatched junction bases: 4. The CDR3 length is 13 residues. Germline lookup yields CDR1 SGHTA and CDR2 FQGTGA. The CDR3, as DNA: TGTGCCAGCAGTCGGGAGGATCACAATGAGCAGTTCTTC. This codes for CASSREDHNEQFF.

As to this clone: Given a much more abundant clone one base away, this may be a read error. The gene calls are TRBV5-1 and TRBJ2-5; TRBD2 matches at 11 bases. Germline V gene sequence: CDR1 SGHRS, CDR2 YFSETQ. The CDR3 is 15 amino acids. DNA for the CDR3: TGCGCCAGCAGCACTAGCGGGAGTACGATCGAGAACCAGTACTTC. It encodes CASSTSGSTIENQYF.

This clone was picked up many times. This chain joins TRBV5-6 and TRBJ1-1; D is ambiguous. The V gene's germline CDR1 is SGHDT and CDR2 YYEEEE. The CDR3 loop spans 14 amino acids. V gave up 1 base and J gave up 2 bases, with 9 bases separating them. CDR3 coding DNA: TGTGCCAGCAGCTTGTACAGTGCTAACACTGAAGCTTTCTTT. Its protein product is CASSLYSANTEAFF. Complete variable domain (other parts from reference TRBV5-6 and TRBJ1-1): DAGVTQSPTHLIKTRGQQVTLRCSPKSGHDTVSWYQQALGQGPQFIFQYYEEEERQRGNFPDRFSGHQFPNYSSELNVNALLLGDSALYLCASSLYSANTEAFFGQGTRLTVV.

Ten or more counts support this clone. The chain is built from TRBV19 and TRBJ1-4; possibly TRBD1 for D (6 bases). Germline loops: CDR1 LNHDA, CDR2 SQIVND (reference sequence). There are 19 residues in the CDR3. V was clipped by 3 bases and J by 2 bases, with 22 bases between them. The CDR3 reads CASSMVSGAEVITNEKLFF. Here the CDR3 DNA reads TGTGCCAGTAGTATGGTATCAGGGGCCGAGGTCATTACTAATGAAAAACTGTTTTTT. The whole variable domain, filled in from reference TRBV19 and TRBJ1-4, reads DGGITQSPKYLFRKEGQNVTLSCEQNLNHDAMYWYRQDPGQGLRLIYYSQIVNDFQKGDIAEGYSVSREKKESFPLTVTSAQKNPTAFYLCASSMVSGAEVITNEKLFFGSGTQLSVL.

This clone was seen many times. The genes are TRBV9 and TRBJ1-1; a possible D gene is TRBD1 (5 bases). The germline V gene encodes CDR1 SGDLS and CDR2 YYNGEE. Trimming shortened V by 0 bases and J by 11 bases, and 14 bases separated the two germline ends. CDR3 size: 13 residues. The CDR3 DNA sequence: TGTGCCAGCAGCGTAGGAGGGGCAGGGCCGGCTTTCTTT. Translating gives CASSVGGAGPAFF.

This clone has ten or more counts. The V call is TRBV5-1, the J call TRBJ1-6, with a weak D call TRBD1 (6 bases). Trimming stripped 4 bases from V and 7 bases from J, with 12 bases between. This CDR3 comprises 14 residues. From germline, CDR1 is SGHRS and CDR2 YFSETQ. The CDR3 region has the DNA TGCGCCAGCAGCCTAAGGACAGCCAATTCACCCCTCCACTTT. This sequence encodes CASSLRTANSPLHF.